This T cell receptor (beta chain) was captured in a study of regulatory T cells in long-lasting Graves disease. Building of the TCR beta libraries involved iRepertoire HTBI primers and Arm-PCR of CDR3 regions. Per the authors' pipeline: From all samples, identification returned 14 TRBJ and 60 or so TRBV segments. TCRdb called the multiplex PCR reads again in MiXCR, with one record for every CDR3 protein. The V and J calls were determined by TCRdb, not by the authors. This table has a few hundred thousand distinct CDR3 sequences, more than 15% appearing once. V shed 4 bases and J shed 3 bases, with 13 bases lying between them. The CDR3 spans 15 residues. Germline CDR1 and CDR2: KGHDR and SFDVKD. Time point defined: newly diagnosed GD, antithyroid drugs for less than 3 months. From PBMCs, RNA was extracted and then used to make the TCR library. The data also belong to a second study, concerning T cells in Graves' hyperthyroidism and ophthalmopathy.

This specimen was peripheral blood mononuclear cells (PBMCs), taken at new diagnosis, from a patient treated with antithyroid drugs. This chain connects TRBV24-1 to TRBJ2-3; TRBD1 is a possible D gene (6 bases). This TCR was sampled from a woman aged 30 to 39 with Graves disease. The CDR3 loop is CATSDPGQSTDTQYF. The CDR3 bases are TGTGCCACCAGTGACCCCGGACAGTCAACAGATACGCAGTATTTT.